A single sample is the source of the 28 T cell receptor beta chains below, sequenced in a study of graft-versus-host responses after intestinal transplantation. These receptors have no known antigen. The table came from immunoSEQ multiplex PCR; TCRdb's copy has only in-frame clones and leaves some out. The table has about 120,000 clones, approximately 96% seen once. Material: unstimulated CD8+ T cells sorted from spleen or lymph node cells, obtained before intestinal transplant. These TCRs come from a human donor who received an intestinal transplant.

The V gene is TRBV28, the J gene TRBJ1-1; D perhaps matches TRBD1 (5 bases). This CDR3 region has 14 residues. Germline V lookup: CDR1 MDHEN, CDR2 SYDVKM. V was pared by 7 bases and J by 0 bases, with 12 bases between. The CDR3 here is CASILEDMNTEAFF. CDR3 coding DNA: TGTGCCAGCATTCTTGAGGACATGAACACTGAAGCTTTCTTT.

This clone was seen just once. The J gene is TRBJ2-5, the V gene TRBV5-1; 8 nucleotides align to TRBD2. V lost 2 bases and J lost 2; bases outside the gene matches: 5. The germline V gene has CDR1 SGHRS and CDR2 YFSETQ. The length of the CDR3 is 15 residues. CDR3 bases: TGCGCCAGCAGCTTTCTCGGGAGGGAACAAGAGACCCAGTACTTC. It is translated as CASSFLGREQETQYF.

The gene calls are TRBV5-1 and TRBJ2-2, with D tentatively TRBD1 (6 bases). This CDR3 contains 15 residues. Germline V gene lookup returns CDR1 SGHRS and CDR2 YFSETQ. V was cut by 4 bases and J by 2 bases, with 12 bases left in between. CDR3 in DNA: TGCGCCAGCAGCACGACAGGTCCCAACACCGGGGAGCTGTTTTTT. This gives the protein CASSTTGPNTGELFF.

The rearrangement uses TRBV6-1 and TRBJ2-5; D is perhaps TRBD1 (5 bases). The end of the DNA fits TRBJ2-7 better, so the J call may be wrong. CDR3 length equals 13 residues. The V gene's germline CDR1 is MNHNS and CDR2 SASEGT. CDR3 region: CASSSDSSYEQYF. CDR3 bases: TGTGCCAGCAGCTCCGACAGCTCCTACGAGCAGTACTTC.

The chain employs TRBV30 and TRBJ2-7; D ambiguous. The CDR3 is 12 amino acids. Germline CDR1 is GTSNPN and CDR2 is SVGIG (reference sequence). V was clipped by 7 bases and J by 0 bases, with 10 bases between them. CDR3 bases: TGTGCCTACGGACGGGTCTCCTACGAGCAGTACTTC. This codes for CAYGRVSYEQYF.

The rearrangement joins TRBV9 to TRBJ1-4; tentative D call: TRBD1 (6 bases). Germline loops: CDR1 SGDLS, CDR2 YYNGEE. CDR3 length equals 14 residues. The germline V and J ends were trimmed by 0 bases and 8 bases, with 11 bases remaining between them. The CDR3 sequence is CASSVGGGFEKLFF. CDR3 nucleotides: TGTGCCAGCAGCGTAGGAGGGGGGTTCGAAAAACTGTTTTTT.

V gene TRBV7-3 combines with J gene TRBJ2-3, with TRBD1 matching over 9 bases. V shed 4 bases and J 2 bases; nucleotides not matched to a gene: 4. CDR1 is SGHTA and CDR2 is FQGTGA in the germline V gene. This CDR3 has 15 amino acids. The CDR3 loop reads CASSSTGGLTDTQYF. CDR3 DNA: TGTGCCAGCAGCTCGACAGGGGGACTCACAGATACGCAGTATTTT. The variable domain in full, with the rest retrieved from reference TRBV7-3 and TRBJ2-3, is GAGVSQTPSNKVTEKGKYVELRCDPISGHTALYWYRQSLGQGPEFLIYFQGTGAADDSGLPNDRFFAVRPEGSVSTLKIQRTERGDSAVYLCASSSTGGLTDTQYFGPGTRLTVL.

This clone was seen only a few times. This CDR3 is also generated by other DNA sequences in the sample. The chain combines TRBV20-1 with TRBJ2-3; no firm D call. Trimming took 5 bases from V and 6 from J, leaving 3 bases between them. This CDR3 contains 9 residues. The germline CDR1 and CDR2 sequences are DFQATT and SNEGSKA (reference sequence). The CDR3: CSASDTQYF. The CDR3 nucleotides are TGCAGTGCTTCTGATACGCAGTATTTT.

This chain connects TRBV27 to TRBJ1-1; the D gene is possibly TRBD1 (5 bases). The V and J ends lost 6 bases and 4 bases respectively, with 15 bases between them. Germline V gives CDR1 MNHEY, CDR2 SMNVEV (reference sequence). The CDR3 runs 14 residues. The CDR3 region is CASSYSSGGTEAFF. In DNA form, the CDR3 reads TGTGCCAGCAGCTACTCCTCGGGGGGCACTGAAGCTTTCTTT.

The chain links TRBV29-1 to TRBJ2-7; 9 nucleotides agree with TRBD1. The V segment lost 3 bases and the J segment 3 bases; nucleotides outside the gene matches: 6. The CDR3 sequence is 14 residues long. In germline, CDR1 is SQVTM, CDR2 ANQGSEA. This CDR3 is CSVDKGQGFYEQYF. Here the CDR3 DNA reads TGCAGCGTTGATAAGGGACAGGGTTTCTACGAGCAGTACTTC.

This clone was recorded once. The chain links TRBV7-3 to TRBJ2-5; D unclear. Near its end, the DNA agrees better with TRBJ2-7, so the J call may be wrong. CDR1 and CDR2 (germline): SGHTA, FQGTGA. This CDR3 comprises 14 residues. The CDR3 loop reads CASSFRRSFYEQYF. CDR3 nucleotides: TGTGCCAGCAGCTTCCGACGGTCTTTTTACGAGCAGTACTTC.

CDR3 protein: CASSYSGSYNEQFF. CDR3 coding DNA: TGTGCCAGCAGTTACAGCGGCTCCTACAATGAGCAGTTCTTC. The chain links TRBV6-6 to TRBJ2-1; perhaps TRBD2 as D (5 bases). Germline V gives CDR1 MNHNY, CDR2 SVGAGI (reference sequence). Trimming shortened V by 2 bases and J by 0 bases, and 5 bases separated the two germline ends. The CDR3 is 14 residues long.

The rearrangement joins TRBV27 to TRBJ2-7; TRBD2 is a possible D gene (6 bases). The ends were cut back, 5 bases at V and 4 bases at J, with 12 bases in the middle. In germline, CDR1 is MNHEY, CDR2 SMNVEV (reference sequence). This CDR3 is built from 13 residues. Here the CDR3 DNA reads TGTGCCAGCAGTCGCGGGACTGGTTACGAGCAGTACTTC. This sequence encodes CASSRGTGYEQYF.

J is TRBJ2-7 and V is TRBV6-5; 7 positions agree with TRBD1. The V segment lost 6 bases and the J segment 6 bases; nucleotides outside the gene matches: 11. This CDR3 has 14 residues. Per germline, CDR1 MNHEY and CDR2 SVGAGI. The CDR3 nucleotides are TGTGCCAGCAGAATTGGACAGGAAGTCGGCGAGCAGTACTTC. It encodes CASRIGQEVGEQYF.

This chain links TRBV4-2 with TRBJ1-5; a weak D match, TRBD1 (5 bases). Germline CDR1 LGHNA, CDR2 YNFKEQ. The CDR3 is 15 amino acids. Trimming shortened V by 8 bases and J by 5 bases, and 19 bases separated the two germline ends. CDR3: CASGTAGKSDQPQHF. CDR3 bases: TGTGCCAGCGGGACGGCAGGGAAGTCGGATCAGCCCCAGCATTTT.

The V call is TRBV27, the J call TRBJ1-5, with a weak D call TRBD1 (5 bases). V was trimmed by 2 bases and J by 3 bases, leaving 8 bases between them. From germline, CDR1 is MNHEY and CDR2 SMNVEV (reference sequence). This CDR3 spans 14 amino acids. CDR3 bases: TGTGCCAGCAGTTTAGGGGGATTCAATCAGCCCCAGCATTTT. Translating it yields CASSLGGFNQPQHF.

This chain joins TRBV11-3 and TRBJ2-3; 7 bases match TRBD2. The J segment lost 3 bases and the V segment lost 3 bases, leaving 6 bases of the junction unmatched. This CDR3 region has 15 residues. Germline CDR1 and CDR2: SGHNT and YENEEA. The CDR3 sequence is CASSLGLTETDTQYF. The CDR3 nucleotides are TGTGCCAGCAGCTTGGGACTAACCGAAACAGATACGCAGTATTTT.

In regard to this clone: This sample also contains other DNA sequences that code for the same CDR3. V gene TRBV25-1 combines with J gene TRBJ2-4; possibly TRBD1 for D (6 bases). Trimming left V 8 bases short and J 4 bases short, with 18 bases between. Germline V lookup: CDR1 MGHDK, CDR2 SYGVNS. The CDR3 is 15 amino acids. CDR3 nucleotides: TGTGCCAGCTCCAAGTATGGGGGCTTAAAAAACATTCAGTACTTC. Protein sequence: CASSKYGGLKNIQYF.

The gene calls are TRBV4-3 and TRBJ2-7, with TRBD2 matching over 8 bases. V gave up 0 bases and J gave up 3 bases; unmatched junction bases: 4. Germline CDR1 and CDR2: LGHNA and YSLEER. The CDR3 is 15 amino acids. The CDR3 protein is CASSQDRRGVYEQYF. CDR3 sequence (DNA): TGCGCCAGCAGCCAAGATAGGCGGGGGGTCTACGAGCAGTACTTC.

This chain links TRBV28 with TRBJ2-1; 11 nucleotides agree with TRBD2. From germline, CDR1 is MDHEN and CDR2 SYDVKM. V gave up 8 bases and J gave up 5 bases; unmatched junction bases: 11. CDR3 size: 16 residues. CDR3 coding DNA: TGTGCCAGCTCCACCCCTATAGCGGGGGGGAACAATGAGCAGTTCTTC. This gives the protein CASSTPIAGGNNEQFF.

The chain links TRBV6-5 to TRBJ2-7; D ambiguous. The CDR3 spans 11 residues. Per germline, CDR1 MNHEY and CDR2 SVGAGI. V lost 3 bases and J lost 6, with 6 bases in between. The CDR3 sequence: CASSYEVEQYF. CDR3 nucleotide sequence: TGTGCCAGCAGTTATGAGGTCGAGCAGTACTTC.

J is TRBJ2-7 and V is TRBV7-6; 12 bases are a match to TRBD2. V dropped 3 bases and J dropped 6; count of bases not matched to a gene: 3. Germline values: CDR1 SGHVS, CDR2 FNYEAQ. The CDR3 is 14 residues long. CDR3 sequence: CASSLRTSGTEQYF. CDR3 sequence (DNA): TGTGCCAGCAGCTTGCGGACTAGCGGGACCGAGCAGTACTTC. The whole variable domain, filled in from reference TRBV7-6 and TRBJ2-7, reads GAGVSQSPRYKVTKRGQDVALRCDPISGHVSLYWYRQALGQGPEFLTYFNYEAQQDKSGLPNDRFSAERPEGSISTLTIQRTEQRDSAMYRCASSLRTSGTEQYFGPGTRLTVT.

The chain links TRBV19 to TRBJ1-1; D might be TRBD1 (6 bases). Trimming left V 5 bases short and J 7 bases short, with 14 bases between. Germline V CDR1 and CDR2: LNHDA, SQIVND (reference sequence). This CDR3 contains 13 residues. The CDR3 nucleotides read TGTGCCAGTAGTCCAGGGGCCGCGCTTGAAGCTTTCTTT. Amino acid sequence: CASSPGAALEAFF.

The chain recombines TRBV28 with TRBJ2-7; 7 bases are shared with TRBD2. Losses at the gene ends were 5 bases for V and 1 base for J; bases not matched to a gene: 8. CDR3 length: 15 residues. CDR1 MDHEN and CDR2 SYDVKM come from the germline V gene. The CDR3 is CASSPPRETSYEQYF. The CDR3 DNA reads TGTGCCAGCAGTCCCCCGCGGGAGACATCCTACGAGCAGTACTTC.

This clone was seen a handful of times. The chain recombines TRBV9 with TRBJ2-1; 10 positions agree with TRBD2. The CDR3 runs to 15 residues. Germline V gives CDR1 SGDLS, CDR2 YYNGEE. V trimming: 1 base; J trimming: 5 bases; junction bases outside the gene matches: 3. The CDR3 DNA reads TGTGCCAGCAGCGTACTAGCGGGAGTTAACAATGAGCAGTTCTTC. Its protein is CASSVLAGVNNEQFF.

With respect to this clone: One end of the junction varies from germline; a read error may be responsible. The genes are TRBV19 and TRBJ1-1, with D perhaps matching TRBD1 (5 bases). Germline loops: CDR1 LNHDA, CDR2 SQIVND (reference sequence). This CDR3 has 16 residues. CDR3 loop: CVSSIDRAGSGTEAFF. For the CDR3, the DNA is TGTGTCAGTAGTATAGATCGAGCAGGGAGTGGCACTGAAGCTTTCTTT.

The chain has TRBV4-3 and TRBJ2-1; D not resolved. The V and J ends lost 2 bases and 4 bases respectively, with 9 bases between them. The CDR3 extends over 14 amino acids. Germline V CDR1 and CDR2: LGHNA, YSLEER. CDR3 residues: CASSQHSRYNEQFF. CDR3 nucleotides: TGCGCCAGCAGCCAACATAGCCGATACAATGAGCAGTTCTTC.

The chain has TRBV28 and TRBJ2-1; a possible D gene is TRBD1 (5 bases). Germline CDR1 reads MDHEN; CDR2 reads SYDVKM. The CDR3 contains 18 residues. Trimming took off 2 bases at V and 1 base at J, with 18 bases between the two ends. CDR3 nucleotides: TGTGCCAGCAGTTTAACCTCCGCAGGGCAACCTTCCTACAATGAGCAGTTCTTC. It translates to CASSLTSAGQPSYNEQFF.